This TCR beta chain was sequenced during a study of cytomegalovirus exposure and HLA in healthy donors. About the research overall: HLA-typed donors contributed some 77 million unique TCRs, which were held in an early data release.

PCR used 60 Vbeta primers and 13 Jbeta primers. Clones were sequenced by immunoSEQ multiplex PCR, and TCRdb holds only the in-frame ones, with some missing. The sample records 200,000 to 250,000 clones, roughly 79% being singletons. The V gene's germline CDR1 is MDHEN and CDR2 SYDVKM. The CDR3 loop spans 12 amino acids. Deletions cut 7 bases from V and 2 bases from J, with 9 bases between. Sequenced input: PBMCs. The clonotype was recovered from a woman aged 40 to 50 in good health and CMV-seronegative. V usage is TRBV28 and J usage is TRBJ2-7; D unresolved. The DNA of the CDR3 is TGTGCCAGCAACCCTGGGCCCTACGAGCAGTACTTC. Protein product: CASNPGPYEQYF.